These T cell receptor beta chains were read from a single sample in a study of beta chain features in type 1 diabetes. Repertoires were generated with immunoSEQ multiplex PCR, while TCRdb's copy carries only in-frame clones and drops some. The table records about 290,000 clones, approximately 8.1% of them present only once. Specimen: central memory CD4+ T cells from blood. All receptors derive from a young woman in good health. The CDR3 runs from the conserved cysteine through the conserved F or W. A D gene is named only where the DNA matches it firmly. Expanded clones get a size class; other rows say once, few or many, or leave the size out.

>TRBV10-3|TRBJ2-5|14|.|few
TGTGCCATCAGTGATATGGGGGACAAAGAGACCCAGTACTTC
CAISDMGDKETQYF
>TRBV4-1|TRBJ2-3|13|.|.
TGCGCCAGCAGCCAAGGCGGGCCAGATACGCAGTATTTT
CASSQGGPDTQYF
>TRBV28|TRBJ2-5|15|TRBD1|many
TGTGCCAGCAGTTTGACGGGACAGGCACAAGAGACCCAGTACTTC
CASSLTGQAQETQYF
>TRBV7-8|TRBJ1-2|15|.|.
TGTGCCAGCAGCTTTGGGCCAGGGGATAGCTATGGCTACACCTTC
CASSFGPGDSYGYTF
>TRBV2|TRBJ2-2|14|.|.
TGTGCCAGCAGGATAGCGGAAAACACCGGGGAGCTGTTTTTT
CASRIAENTGELFF
>TRBV29-1|TRBJ2-7|14|.|many
TGCAGCGTTGGGAAGCCGGGCCCGTCGAGCGAGCAGTACTTC
CSVGKPGPSSEQYF
>TRBV18|TRBJ1-1|14|TRBD1|.
TGTGCCAGCTCGTCCGGGACAGGGAACACTGAAGCTTTCTTT
CASSSGTGNTEAFF
>TRBV18|TRBJ1-5|13|.|.
TGTGCCAGCTCACCAGGGGATTATCAGCCCCAGCATTTT
CASSPGDYQPQHF
>TRBV29-1|TRBJ1-4|13|.|many
TGCAGCGTCGTTGACAGCCTAAATGAAAAACTGTTTTTT
CSVVDSLNEKLFF
>TRBV4-3|TRBJ2-6|15|.|few
TGCGCCAGCAGCCCTAGGGGTACGGGGGCCAACGTCCTGACTTTC
CASSPRGTGANVLTF
>TRBV20-1|TRBJ2-5|11|.|few
TGCAGTGCTCCCAGGGGAGAGACCCAGTACTTC
CSAPRGETQYF
>TRBV5-1|TRBJ2-2|14|.|.
TGCGCCAGCAGCAAGGGGGAAGGCACCGGGGAGCTGTTTTTT
CASSKGEGTGELFF
>TRBV9|TRBJ1-4|13|.|.
TGTGCCAGCAGCGTAGGACAGAATGAAAAACTGTTTTTT
CASSVGQNEKLFF
>TRBV29-1|TRBJ1-4|13|.|.
TGCAGCGGCCGCAGGGGAACTAATGAAAAACTGTTTTTT
CSGRRGTNEKLFF
>TRBV18|TRBJ2-1|16|.|few
TGTGCCAGCTCACCATCCCGGACCTACTCCTACAATGAGCAGTTCTTC
CASSPSRTYSYNEQFF
>TRBV30|TRBJ1-5|13|TRBD1|few
TGTGCCTGGAGTGTTCGTGGACAGGGACCCCAGCATTTT
CAWSVRGQGPQHF
>TRBV5-6|TRBJ2-5|14|.|few
TGTGCCAGCAGCTTGGCTAGAAGTCAAGGGACCCAGTACTTC
CASSLARSQGTQYF
>TRBV4-2|TRBJ2-2|13|.|once
TGTGCCAGCAGCCAAGAAACAACCGGGGAGCTGTTTTTT
CASSQETTGELFF
>TRBV29-1|TRBJ2-7|14|.|.
TGCAGCGTTGGAGGCGGCAGGGGCTCCTACGAGCAGTACTTC
CSVGGGRGSYEQYF
>TRBV6-5|TRBJ1-5|14|TRBD1|.
TGTGCCAGCAAGAGGACAGGGCTCAATCAGCCCCAGCATTTT
CASKRTGLNQPQHF
>TRBV11-3|TRBJ2-5|14|.|.
TGTGCCAGCAGCTTAGGAATTTCGGGGGAGACCCAGTACTTC
CASSLGISGETQYF
>TRBV29-1|TRBJ2-2|15|.|.
TGCAGCGTTGAAGACGGTACAGGAACCCCCGGGGAGCTGTTTTTT
CSVEDGTGTPGELFF
>TRBV9|TRBJ1-1|15|.|.
TGTGCCAGCAGCGAAGCCGGGTCCCGAAACACTGAAGCTTTCTTT
CASSEAGSRNTEAFF
>TRBV10-3|TRBJ2-3|15|TRBD2|.
TGTGCCAGCGGACTAGCGGGGGGGCGCACAGATACGCAGTATTTT
CASGLAGGRTDTQYF
>TRBV18|TRBJ2-5|16|TRBD1|.
TGTGCCAGCTCACCGAATTTCGGGGACAGCCAAGAGACCCAGTACTTC
CASSPNFGDSQETQYF
>TRBV12-5|TRBJ2-1|15|TRBD2|few
TGTGCTAGTGGTCCTGGGACTAGCAATCGCGATGAGCAGTTCTTC
CASGPGTSNRDEQFF
>TRBV19|TRBJ1-3|17|.|.
TGTGCCAGTAGTATAGACCCAAGATGGGACCTTGGAAACACCATATATTTT
CASSIDPRWDLGNTIYF
>TRBV6-4|TRBJ2-1|18|TRBD2|.
TGTGCCAGCAGCCTCGGAGCTAGCGGGAGAAAAGACTACAATGAGCAGTTCTTC
CASSLGASGRKDYNEQFF
>TRBV5-8|TRBJ2-7|12|.|.
TGTGCCAGCAGCTCTAGGACCTACGAGCAGTACTTC
CASSSRTYEQYF
>TRBV5-4|TRBJ2-2|15|.|.
TGTGCCAGCAGCTTAGGCGGGGGCAACACCGGGGAGCTGTTTTTT
CASSLGGGNTGELFF
>TRBV4-2|TRBJ2-3|14|.|few
TGTGCCAGCAGCCTAGGTGTGCCCCTCGCTACGCAGTATTTT
CASSLGVPLATQYF
>TRBV5-5|TRBJ2-2|14|.|.
TGTGCCAGCAGCTGGAGGACAACCACCGGGGAGCTGTTTTTT
CASSWRTTTGELFF
>TRBV7-6|TRBJ2-7|16|TRBD2|.
TGTGCCAGCAGCTCTAGCGCTAGCGGGAGCTCCTACGAGCAGTACTTC
CASSSSASGSSYEQYF
>TRBV7-2|TRBJ1-1|13|.|.
TGTGCCAGCAGCCAAACAGGGACCCCTGAAGCTTTCTTT
CASSQTGTPEAFF
>TRBV28|TRBJ1-1|13|.|few
TGTGCCAGCACCCTCGACCTGGGGGTCCCAGCTTTCTTT
CASTLDLGVPAFF
>TRBV2|TRBJ2-5|11|.|medium-sized
TGTGCGGTGGGCAGGCAAGAGACCCAGTACTTC
CAVGRQETQYF
>TRBV4-2|TRBJ1-5|15|.|.
TGTGCCAGCAGCCCTAGTCGGGGTGGCAATCAGCCCCAGCATTTT
CASSPSRGGNQPQHF
>TRBV11-2|TRBJ2-3|15|TRBD1|few
TGTGCCAGCAGCCCAGGACAGGGTTTCGCAGATACGCAGTATTTT
CASSPGQGFADTQYF
>TRBV4-2|TRBJ2-3|14|.|few
TGTGCCAGCAGCCAGGCCCAGGGGACAGATACGCAGTATTTT
CASSQAQGTDTQYF
>TRBV6-5|TRBJ2-1|13|.|few
TGTGCCAGCAGTTATGAATCTGGGAATGAGCAGTTCTTC
CASSYESGNEQFF
>TRBV25-1|TRBJ2-3|15|.|.
TGTGCCAGCAGTCGGGGGGCAGTCGGCACAGATACGCAGTATTTT
CASSRGAVGTDTQYF
>TRBV11-1|TRBJ2-6|17|TRBD1|many
TGTGCCAGCAGCACCCGACAGGGGAGCCTTGGGGCCAACGTCCTGACTTTC
CASSTRQGSLGANVLTF
>TRBV7-2|TRBJ1-2|15|.|few
TGTGCCAGCAGCTCAAACAAACAGGGACTTTATGGCTACACCTTC
CASSSNKQGLYGYTF